A single sample is the source of the 4 T cell receptor beta chains below, sequenced in a study of T cell changes during pregnancy in multiple sclerosis. Clones were read by immunoSEQ multiplex PCR, and TCRdb kept only the in-frame ones, dropping some. The sample lists roughly 64,000 clones; roughly 93% were seen once. The starting material was peripheral blood, obtained in the second trimester of pregnancy. These receptors all come from a female donor with multiple sclerosis, enrolled in a pregnancy study.

A single count supports this clone. The chain uses TRBV30 and TRBJ1-2; possible D gene TRBD1, 5 bases. Germline V lookup: CDR1 GTSNPN, CDR2 SVGIG (reference sequence). V lost 4 bases and J 5 bases, leaving 14 bases between the germline ends. CDR3 length: 13 amino acids. The CDR3: CAWKETALYGYTF. CDR3 coding DNA: TGTGCCTGGAAGGAGACAGCCCTATATGGCTACACCTTC.

This chain joins TRBV21-1 and TRBJ1-5. TRBV21-1 counts as a pseudogene. The CDR3 is made up of 16 amino acids. Here the CDR3 DNA reads TGTGCCAGCAGCAAAGCGGGCGGGGGGACAGATCAGCCCCAGCATTTT. As protein: CASSKAGGGTDQPQHF.

The J gene is TRBJ2-4, the V gene TRBV4-1, with TRBD1 matching 9 bases. V lost 4 bases to trimming and J lost 7 bases; unmatched junction nucleotides: 8. The length of the CDR3 is 15 residues. Germline V CDR1 and CDR2: MGHRA, YSYEKL. The CDR3 DNA reads as TGCGCCAGCAGCCCCTATCCCGGGACAGGGAACATTCAGTACTTC. It codes for CASSPYPGTGNIQYF.

This sequence joins TRBV7-9 and TRBJ2-6; D unclear. From germline, CDR1 is SEHNR and CDR2 FQNEAQ (reference sequence). Trimming pared 0 bases from V and 1 base from J, leaving 10 bases between. This CDR3 spans 17 amino acids. CDR3 nucleotides: TGTGCCAGCAGCTTAGCAGTAGTTGTTTCTGGGGCCAACGTCCTGACTTTC. Protein product: CASSLAVVVSGANVLTF.